The source of this TCR beta chain is a study of breast tumors, draining lymph nodes, adjacent tissues (TCRdb year 2016). With respect to the entire study: Breast cancer patients provided tumor, adjacent nontumor tissue and axillary lymph nodes, and the study compared the TCR beta repertoires across these three sources. The study aimed to assess the relationships and possible T-cell exchange between tumor, surrounding tissue and draining lymph node repertoires in human breast cancer. What the study reported, not specific to this receptor: T-cell repertoire diversity in tumors was found to be lower than in lymph nodes but higher than in nontumor tissue, and preferential V and J gene usage was observed. The data were judged consistent with most tumor T cells deriving from the lymph node and then expanding within tumor tissue. The conclusion that tumor T cells originate in lymph nodes was framed as consistent with a hypothesis rather than directly demonstrated. Tumor and nontumor tissue repertoires were found to be significantly more similar in luminal-like than in basal-like breast cancer.

Including cysteine and phenylalanine, the CDR3 has 12 amino acids. The CDR3 DNA has 36 bases and is translated from base 1. The V end loses 3 bases and the J end loses 5 bases, and a stretch of 8 bases separates them. For CDR1 and CDR2, the germline V gene lists MNHEY and SVGEGT. This clonotype was seen many times. It lacks a known antigen. No qualities accompany the bases; no much larger clone lies one base away. The run used an Illumina HiSeq 2000. Multiplex PCR amplification was used to build the TCR beta chain libraries. The amplified TCR beta chain products were analyzed by high-throughput sequencing. TCRdb trimmed public reads at Q25 via fastp, called clones via MiXCR and kept in-frame beta chains. When rows share a CDR3 protein, they turn into one entry using the most common DNA and genes. In all, the sample holds approximately 52,000 distinct CDR3 sequences, and about 40% of those were seen once. Of the sample, roughly 10% is held by the ten largest clones.

The receptor chain draws on TRBV6-2 or TRBV6-3 and TRBJ2-7; no D gene is confidently identified. Sequenced material: breast tumor tissue. The clonotype was recovered from a female donor with breast cancer. Some clones in this sample may be carry-over from other donors' samples. At the DNA level, the sequence is TGTGCCAGCAGTTATCCTTCCGACGAGCAGTACTTC. Its protein is CASSYPSDEQYF.